This entry features one T cell receptor beta chain sequence. Being one base from a much bigger clone, this may be a read error. Germline CDR1 and CDR2: SGHDN and FVKESK. The CDR3 is 14 amino acids. Assay: immunoSEQ multiplex PCR; the TCRdb copy retains only in-frame clones and omits some. The sample has about 510,000 clones; 75% to 80% are singletons. These data belong to a study of shared clonotypes between healthy human individuals. The chain joins TRBV14 to TRBJ2-2; D ambiguous. The source of this sequence is a woman aged 40 to 55 in good health. Some clones in this sample may be carry-over from other donors' samples. The sample taken for sequencing was PBMCs. The CDR3 loop is CANSQTPGVGELFF. For the CDR3, the DNA is TGTGCCAACAGCCAAACGCCCGGTGTCGGGGAGCTGTTTTTT.